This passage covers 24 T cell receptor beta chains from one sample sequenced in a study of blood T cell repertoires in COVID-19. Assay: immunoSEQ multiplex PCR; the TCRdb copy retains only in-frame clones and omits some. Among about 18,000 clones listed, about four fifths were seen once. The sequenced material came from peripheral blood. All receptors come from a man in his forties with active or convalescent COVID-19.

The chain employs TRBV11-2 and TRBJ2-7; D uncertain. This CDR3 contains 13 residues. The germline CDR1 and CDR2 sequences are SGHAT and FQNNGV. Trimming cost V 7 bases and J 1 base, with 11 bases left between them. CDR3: CASIPQNSYEQYF. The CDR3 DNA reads TGTGCCAGCATCCCCCAGAATTCCTACGAGCAGTACTTC.

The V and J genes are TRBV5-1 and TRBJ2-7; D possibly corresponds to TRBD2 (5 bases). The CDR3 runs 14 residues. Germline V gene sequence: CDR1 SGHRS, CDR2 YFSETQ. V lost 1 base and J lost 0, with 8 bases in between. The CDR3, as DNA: TGCGCCAGCAGCTTGTCTGGGAGCTCCTACGAGCAGTACTTC. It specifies CASSLSGSSYEQYF.

The CDR3 sequence: CASSTQGARDGYTF. The CDR3 coding sequence is TGTGCCAGCAGTACCCAGGGGGCTCGGGATGGCTACACCTTC. J is TRBJ1-2 and V is TRBV6-5, with 8 bases fitting TRBD1. V dropped 5 bases and J dropped 6; count of bases not matched to a gene: 8. This CDR3 has 14 residues. Germline-derived CDR1 and CDR2 are MNHEY and SVGAGI.

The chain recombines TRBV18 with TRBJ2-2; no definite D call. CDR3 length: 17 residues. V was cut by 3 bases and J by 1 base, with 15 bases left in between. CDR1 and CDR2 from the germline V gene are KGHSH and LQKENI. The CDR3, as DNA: TGTGCCAGCTCACCCCTATCGAGGCCTCGGAACACCGGGGAGCTGTTTTTT. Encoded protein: CASSPLSRPRNTGELFF. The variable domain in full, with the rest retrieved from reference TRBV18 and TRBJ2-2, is NAGVMQNPRHLVRRRGQEARLRCSPMKGHSHVYWYRQLPEEGLKFMVYLQKENIIDESGMPKERFSAEFPKEGPSILRIQQVVRGDSAAYFCASSPLSRPRNTGELFFGEGSRLTVL.

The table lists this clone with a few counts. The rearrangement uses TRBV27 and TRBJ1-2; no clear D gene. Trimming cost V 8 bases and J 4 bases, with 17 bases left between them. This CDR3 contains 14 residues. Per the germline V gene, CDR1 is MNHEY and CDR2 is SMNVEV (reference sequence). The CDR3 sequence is CASRNYDTSYGYTF. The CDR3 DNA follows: TGTGCCAGCCGAAATTATGACACGTCCTATGGCTACACCTTC.

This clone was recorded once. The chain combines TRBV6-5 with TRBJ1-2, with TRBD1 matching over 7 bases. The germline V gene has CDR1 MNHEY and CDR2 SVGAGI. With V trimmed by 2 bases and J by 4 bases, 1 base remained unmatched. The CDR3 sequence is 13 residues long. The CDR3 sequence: CASSYRTGYGYTF. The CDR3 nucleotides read TGTGCCAGCAGTTACCGGACAGGCTATGGCTACACCTTC.

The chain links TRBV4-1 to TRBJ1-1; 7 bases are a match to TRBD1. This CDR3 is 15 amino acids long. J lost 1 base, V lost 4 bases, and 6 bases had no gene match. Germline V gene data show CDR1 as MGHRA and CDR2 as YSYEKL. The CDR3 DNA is TGCGCCAGCAGCCGGATAGACAGGGAGAACACTGAAGCTTTCTTT. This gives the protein CASSRIDRENTEAFF.

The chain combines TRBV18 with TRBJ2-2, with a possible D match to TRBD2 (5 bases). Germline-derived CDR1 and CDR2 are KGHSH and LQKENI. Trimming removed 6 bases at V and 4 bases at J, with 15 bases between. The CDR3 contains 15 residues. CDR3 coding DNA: TGTGCCAGCTCTCCGACGGGGAGTCCCACCGGGGAGCTGTTTTTT. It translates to CASSPTGSPTGELFF.

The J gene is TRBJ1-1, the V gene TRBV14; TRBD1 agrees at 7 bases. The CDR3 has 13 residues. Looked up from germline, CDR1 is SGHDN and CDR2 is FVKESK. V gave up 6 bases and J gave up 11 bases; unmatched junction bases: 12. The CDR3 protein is CASSLGQRERAFF. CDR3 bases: TGTGCCAGCAGTTTGGGACAGAGGGAAAGGGCTTTCTTT.

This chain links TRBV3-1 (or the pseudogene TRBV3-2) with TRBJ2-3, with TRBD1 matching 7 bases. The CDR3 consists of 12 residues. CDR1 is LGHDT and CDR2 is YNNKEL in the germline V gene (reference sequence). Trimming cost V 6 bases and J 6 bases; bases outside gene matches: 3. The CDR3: CASRVQGDTQYF. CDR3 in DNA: TGTGCCAGCAGGGTACAGGGGGATACGCAGTATTTT.

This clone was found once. CDR3: CASSFSPTWEGHYEQYF. The CDR3 DNA follows: TGTGCCAGCAGTTTTTCGCCTACATGGGAGGGACACTACGAGCAGTACTTC. This rearrangement joins TRBV6-2 or TRBV6-3 to TRBJ2-7, with D tentatively TRBD2 (7 bases). This CDR3 has 17 residues. Deletions cut 4 bases from V and 3 bases from J, with 22 bases between. The germline V gene has CDR1 MNHEY and CDR2 SVGEGT.

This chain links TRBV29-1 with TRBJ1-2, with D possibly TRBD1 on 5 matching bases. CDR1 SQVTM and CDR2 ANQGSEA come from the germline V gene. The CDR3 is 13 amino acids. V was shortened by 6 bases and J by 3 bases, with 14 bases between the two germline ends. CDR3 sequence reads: CSVTGRGYYGYTF. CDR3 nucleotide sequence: TGCAGCGTCACGGGCCGGGGGTACTATGGCTACACCTTC.

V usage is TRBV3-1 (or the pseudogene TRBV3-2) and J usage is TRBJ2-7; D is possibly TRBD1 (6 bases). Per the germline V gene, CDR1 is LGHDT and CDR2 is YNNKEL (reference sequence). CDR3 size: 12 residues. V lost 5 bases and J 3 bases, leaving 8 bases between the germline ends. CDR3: CASSVQGYEQYF. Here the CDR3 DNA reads TGTGCCAGCAGCGTACAGGGCTACGAGCAGTACTTC.

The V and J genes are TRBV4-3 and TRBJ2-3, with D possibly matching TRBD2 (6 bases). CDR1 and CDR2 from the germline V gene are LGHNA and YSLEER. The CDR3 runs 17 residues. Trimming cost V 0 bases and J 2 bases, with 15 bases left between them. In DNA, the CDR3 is TGCGCCAGCAGCCAAGACAGCGCCGGGGGATTCACAGATACGCAGTATTTT. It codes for CASSQDSAGGFTDTQYF.

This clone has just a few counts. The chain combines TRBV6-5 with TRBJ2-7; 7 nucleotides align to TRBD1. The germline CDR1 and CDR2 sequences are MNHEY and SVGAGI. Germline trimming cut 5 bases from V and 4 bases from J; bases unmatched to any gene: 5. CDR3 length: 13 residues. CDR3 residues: CASSLQGKYEQYF. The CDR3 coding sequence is TGTGCCAGCAGTCTACAGGGGAAGTACGAGCAGTACTTC.

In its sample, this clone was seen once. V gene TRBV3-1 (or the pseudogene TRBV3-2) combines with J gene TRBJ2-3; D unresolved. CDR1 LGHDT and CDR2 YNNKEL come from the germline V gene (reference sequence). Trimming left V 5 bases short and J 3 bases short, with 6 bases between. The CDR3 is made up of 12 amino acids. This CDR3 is CASSKRTDTQYF. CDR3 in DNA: TGTGCCAGCAGCAAACGGACAGATACGCAGTATTTT.

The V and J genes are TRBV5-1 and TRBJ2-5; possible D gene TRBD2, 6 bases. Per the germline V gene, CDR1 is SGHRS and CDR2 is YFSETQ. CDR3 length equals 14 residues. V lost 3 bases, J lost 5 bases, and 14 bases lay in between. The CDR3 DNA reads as TGCGCCAGCAGCTCCGGGGGAAGCACCGAGACCCAGTACTTC. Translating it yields CASSSGGSTETQYF.

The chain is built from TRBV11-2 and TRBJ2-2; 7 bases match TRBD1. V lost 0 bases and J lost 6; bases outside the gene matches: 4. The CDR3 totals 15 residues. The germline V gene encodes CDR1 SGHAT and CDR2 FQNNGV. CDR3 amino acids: CASSLDSRGPGELFF. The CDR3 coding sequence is TGTGCCAGCAGCTTAGATTCGAGGGGGCCCGGGGAGCTGTTTTTT.

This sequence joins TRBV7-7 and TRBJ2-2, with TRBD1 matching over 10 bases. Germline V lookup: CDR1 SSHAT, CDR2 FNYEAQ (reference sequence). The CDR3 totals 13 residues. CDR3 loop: CAGGTGATGELFF. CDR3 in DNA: TGTGCTGGCGGGACAGGGGCCACCGGGGAGCTGTTTTTT.

CDR3 amino acids: CASSSRQGNTGELFF. CDR3 nucleotides: TGCGCCAGCAGCTCTAGACAGGGTAACACCGGGGAGCTGTTTTTT. The V gene is TRBV5-1, the J gene TRBJ2-2; 7 bases map to TRBD1. Looked up from germline, CDR1 is SGHRS and CDR2 is YFSETQ. J gave up 2 bases and V 3 bases, and 4 bases lay outside the gene matches. The CDR3 is 15 residues long.

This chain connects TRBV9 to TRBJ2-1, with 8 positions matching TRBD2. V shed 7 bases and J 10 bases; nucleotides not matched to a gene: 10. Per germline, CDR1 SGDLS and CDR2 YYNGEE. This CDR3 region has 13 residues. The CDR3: CASDIRGGGEQFF. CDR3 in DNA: TGTGCCAGCGACATACGGGGGGGCGGCGAGCAGTTCTTC. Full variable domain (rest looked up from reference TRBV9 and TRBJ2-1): DSGVTQTPKHLITATGQRVTLRCSPRSGDLSVYWYQQSLDQGLQFLIQYYNGEERAKGNILERFSAQQFPDLHSELNLSSLELGDSALYFCASDIRGGGEQFFGPGTRLTVL.

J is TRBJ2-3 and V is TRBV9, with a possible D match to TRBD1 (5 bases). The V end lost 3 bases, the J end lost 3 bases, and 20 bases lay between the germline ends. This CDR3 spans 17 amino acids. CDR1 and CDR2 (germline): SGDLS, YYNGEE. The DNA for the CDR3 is TGTGCCAGCAGCGAGGGGAACAGACGCCTGAGAACAGATACGCAGTATTTT. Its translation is CASSEGNRRLRTDTQYF.

DNA of the CDR3: TGCGCCAGCAGACCAGGACAGGGCGATTCACCCCTCCACTTT. It is translated as CASRPGQGDSPLHF. V usage is TRBV5-1 and J usage is TRBJ1-6, with TRBD1 identical over 8 bases. Trimming at V came to 5 bases and at J to 8 bases, leaving 6 bases not matched to a gene. CDR1 is SGHRS, CDR2 YFSETQ, per germline. The CDR3 is 14 amino acids.

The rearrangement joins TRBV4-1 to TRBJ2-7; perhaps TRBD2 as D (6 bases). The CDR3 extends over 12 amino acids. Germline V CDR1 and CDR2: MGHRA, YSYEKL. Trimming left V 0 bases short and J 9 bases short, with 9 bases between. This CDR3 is CASSQEGGRQYF. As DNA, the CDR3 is TGCGCCAGCAGCCAAGAGGGGGGTAGGCAGTACTTC.